This T cell receptor (beta chain) came from a study of PD-1 blockade in classical Hodgkin lymphoma. Study details: It was nivolumab at 3 mg/kg, given intravenously every 2 weeks, that patients received.

Measured with immunoSEQ multiplex PCR; TCRdb has only the in-frame clones, and not every one. Altogether around 13,000 clones are present, 81% being singletons, with the ten largest covering approximately 24%. All trial patients relapsed after autologous stem cell transplantation. Best responses fell into complete response, partial response or progressive disease. Regarding this clone: Its antigen is not known.

Study findings and constraints: Unlike CD8+ TCR diversity, which did not rise significantly by C4D1, CD4+ TCR diversity did. As was reported, newly diagnosed patients showed lower baseline TCR diversity than healthy donors did.

The V end was cut by 6 bases, the J end by 1 base, with 15 bases between. Germline CDR1 reads MRHNA; CDR2 reads SNTAGT. The CDR3 has 15 residues. The chain recombines TRBV6-4 with TRBJ2-5, with D perhaps TRBD1 (5 bases). This clonotype was sampled from a human donor with classical Hodgkin lymphoma. Sequencing was performed on peripheral blood mononuclear cells (PBMCs), taken at baseline. This CDR3 reads CASSPGGALQETQYF. DNA of the CDR3: TGTGCCAGCAGCCCAGGTGGGGCTCTCCAAGAGACCCAGTACTTC.